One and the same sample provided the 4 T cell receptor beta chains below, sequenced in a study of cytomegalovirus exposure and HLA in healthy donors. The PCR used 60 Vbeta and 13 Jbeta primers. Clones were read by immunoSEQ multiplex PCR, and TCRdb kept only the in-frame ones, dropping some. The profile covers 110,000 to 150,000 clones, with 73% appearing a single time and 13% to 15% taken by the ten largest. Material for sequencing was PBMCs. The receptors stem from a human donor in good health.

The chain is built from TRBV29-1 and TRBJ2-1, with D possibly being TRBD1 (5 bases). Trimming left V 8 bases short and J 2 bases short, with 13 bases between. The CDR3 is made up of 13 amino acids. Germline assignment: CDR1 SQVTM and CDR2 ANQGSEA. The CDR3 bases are TGCAGCCCCTTTGGGGCTACCTACAATGAGCAGTTCTTC. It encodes CSPFGATYNEQFF.

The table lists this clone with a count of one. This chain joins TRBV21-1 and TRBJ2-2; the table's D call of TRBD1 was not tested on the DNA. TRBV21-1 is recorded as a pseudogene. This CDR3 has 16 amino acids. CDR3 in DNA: TGTGCCAGCAGTCCCGGACAGGGCGGGTGCTCCGGGGAGCTGTTTTTT. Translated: CASSPGQGGCSGELFF.

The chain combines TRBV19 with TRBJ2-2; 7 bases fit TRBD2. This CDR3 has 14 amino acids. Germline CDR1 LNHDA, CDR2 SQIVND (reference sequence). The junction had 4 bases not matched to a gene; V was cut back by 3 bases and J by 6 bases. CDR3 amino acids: CASSMGGGSGELFF. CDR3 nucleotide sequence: TGTGCCAGTAGTATGGGCGGGGGTTCCGGGGAGCTGTTTTTT. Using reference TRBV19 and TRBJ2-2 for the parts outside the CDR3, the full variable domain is DGGITQSPKYLFRKEGQNVTLSCEQNLNHDAMYWYRQDPGQGLRLIYYSQIVNDFQKGDIAEGYSVSREKKESFPLTVTSAQKNPTAFYLCASSMGGGSGELFFGEGSRLTVL.

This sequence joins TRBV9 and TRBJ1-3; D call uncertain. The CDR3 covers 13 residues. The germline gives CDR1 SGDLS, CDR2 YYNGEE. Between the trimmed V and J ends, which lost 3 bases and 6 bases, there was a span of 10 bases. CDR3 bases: TGTGCCAGCAGCGAACAGAATCCAAACACCATATATTTT. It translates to CASSEQNPNTIYF.